The clone carrying this T cell receptor beta chain was counted many times. Antigen specificity is unknown. This sample is part of a study of identical twins. The CDR3 is 11 amino acids. The V gene lost 10 bases and the J gene lost 6 bases, with 12 bases spanning the gap. Study observations and caveats: Out-of-frame alpha sequences common to twins were enriched for low generation probability.

TCRdb ran MiXCR on the 5' RACE reads and lists one entry per CDR3 protein. The table shows hundreds of thousands of distinct CDR3 sequences, with 10% to 15% occurring only once. The sample was also linked to a second study, of yellow fever vaccine responses in identical twins.

V is TRBV12-3 or TRBV12-4 and J is TRBJ1-2, with D maybe TRBD1 (5 bases). Sequencing was performed on PBMCs. This receptor was obtained from a young woman in good health. The CDR3 loop is CAMGLGNGYTF. The CDR3, as DNA: TGTGCCATGGGGCTCGGGAATGGCTACACCTTC.